The 23 T cell receptor beta chains given below trace back to one sample, sequenced in a study of blood T cell repertoires in COVID-19. Method: immunoSEQ multiplex PCR; TCRdb's copy keeps in-frame clones and lacks some. The sample consists of about 120,000 clones, over 75% of them appearing once. The sample was peripheral blood. The source of these receptors is a man in his fifties or sixties with acute or convalescent COVID-19.

The chain combines TRBV25-1 with TRBJ2-3, with 9 positions matching TRBD1. The germline V gene encodes CDR1 MGHDK and CDR2 SYGVNS. V shed 6 bases and J 4 bases; nucleotides not matched to a gene: 2. The length of the CDR3 is 13 residues. As DNA, the CDR3 is TGTGCCAGCAGCGACAGGGGGGCAGATACGCAGTATTTT. Protein product: CASSDRGADTQYF.

The chain links TRBV6-5 to TRBJ1-5; the match to TRBD1 covers 8 bases. After removal of 6 bases from V and 5 bases from J, the junction contained 9 bases not matched to a gene. In germline, CDR1 is MNHEY, CDR2 SVGAGI. This CDR3 contains 15 residues. The CDR3 coding sequence is TGTGCCAGCAGGACCTGGACAGGGAGGGATCAGCCCCAGCATTTT. This translates into CASRTWTGRDQPQHF.

This chain uses TRBV11-3 with TRBJ2-1, with 11 bases matching TRBD2. The ends lost 5 bases at V and 5 bases at J; junction bases unmatched: 5. Germline CDR1 is SGHNT and CDR2 is YENEEA. The CDR3 runs 15 residues. The CDR3 DNA reads as TGTGCCAGCAGCGGTGGGACTAGCGGACACAATGAGCAGTTCTTC. The encoded protein is CASSGGTSGHNEQFF.

This chain joins TRBV7-3 and TRBJ2-2; 7 bases fit TRBD2. Germline V lookup: CDR1 SGHTA, CDR2 FQGTGA. The CDR3 has 16 residues. The V and J ends lost 4 bases and 0 bases, in that order; junction bases with no gene match: 5. The CDR3 DNA follows: TGTGCCAGCAGCTCCGCTAGCGGAGCGAACACCGGGGAGCTGTTTTTT. Protein product: CASSSASGANTGELFF.

This clone was detected once. This chain joins TRBV19 and TRBJ1-2; D perhaps matches TRBD1 (5 bases). The ends were cut back, 5 bases at V and 2 bases at J, with 15 bases in the middle. Germline CDR1 reads LNHDA; CDR2 reads SQIVND (reference sequence). The CDR3 runs to 15 residues. CDR3 in DNA: TGTGCCAGTAGTCTCCGGGACGGAGGGAACTATGGCTACACCTTC. Its translation: CASSLRDGGNYGYTF.

This chain uses TRBV20-1 with TRBJ2-7; the D gene could be TRBD1 or TRBD2 (7 bases each). The CDR3 contains 16 residues. The ends were cut back, 3 bases at V and 2 bases at J, with 20 bases in the middle. CDR1 and CDR2 (germline): DFQATT, SNEGSKA (reference sequence). CDR3 residues: CSASGTAQAGPYEQYF. CDR3 nucleotides: TGCAGTGCTAGTGGGACAGCTCAAGCGGGGCCCTACGAGCAGTACTTC.

V usage is TRBV4-3 and J usage is TRBJ2-7; 8 bases agree with TRBD2. The CDR3 is 15 amino acids. Germline-derived CDR1 and CDR2 are LGHNA and YSLEER. The ends lost 1 base at V and 1 base at J; junction bases unmatched: 3. The CDR3 nucleotides are TGCGCCAGCAGCCAAGGACTAGCGAGTTCCTACGAGCAGTACTTC. Amino acid sequence: CASSQGLASSYEQYF.

The DNA of the CDR3 is TGTGCCAGCAGCCAGGGGACAGGGGAAACCGGGGAGCTGTTTTTT. Amino acids: CASSQGTGETGELFF. The V call is TRBV4-2, the J call TRBJ2-2; 10 bases are a match to TRBD1. The CDR3 is 15 amino acids. Germline V gives CDR1 LGHNA, CDR2 YNFKEQ. The J segment lost 5 bases and the V segment lost 3 bases, leaving 3 bases of the junction unmatched.

The chain is built from TRBV6-4 and TRBJ2-3; the D gene is possibly TRBD2 (5 bases). Trimming shortened V by 4 bases and J by 2 bases, and 10 bases separated the two germline ends. The CDR3 is made up of 14 amino acids. CDR1 is MRHNA and CDR2 is SNTAGT in the germline V gene. CDR3: CASSAGLDTDTQYF. CDR3 nucleotides: TGTGCCAGCAGTGCGGGGTTAGACACAGATACGCAGTATTTT.

The chain couples TRBV12-1 to TRBJ2-1; the table names TRBD1, a call not compared with the DNA. TRBV12-1 is tagged as a pseudogene. This CDR3 comprises 18 residues. CDR3 loop: CASSAGTGERPFYNEQFF. The CDR3 region has the DNA TGTGCCAGCAGCGCCGGGACAGGGGAACGTCCCTTCTACAATGAGCAGTTCTTC.

The chain employs TRBV18 and TRBJ2-7; tentative D call: TRBD1 (6 bases). CDR1 and CDR2 (germline): KGHSH, LQKENI. V lost 3 bases, J lost 2 bases, and 11 bases lay in between. This CDR3 has 14 amino acids. This CDR3 reads CASSPTGSTYEQYF. The CDR3 coding sequence is TGTGCCAGCTCACCTACAGGGTCCACCTACGAGCAGTACTTC.

The genes are TRBV11-1 and TRBJ1-5; possible D gene TRBD1, 6 bases. Germline CDR1 SGHAT, CDR2 FQDESV (reference sequence). Deletions cut 5 bases from V and 7 bases from J, with 15 bases between. This CDR3 is built from 14 residues. The CDR3 coding sequence is TGTGCCAGCAGCCCCGGAGGGGGGGACCAGCCCCAGCATTTT. Encoded protein: CASSPGGGDQPQHF.

The V gene is TRBV7-9, the J gene TRBJ2-5; D remains unclear. V was shortened by 4 bases and J by 1 base, with 7 bases between the two germline ends. Per germline, CDR1 SEHNR and CDR2 FQNEAQ (reference sequence). There are 13 residues in the CDR3. As DNA, the CDR3 is TGTGCCAGCAGCTCCACAAGCCAAGAGACCCAGTACTTC. Its translation is CASSSTSQETQYF.

V gene TRBV29-1 combines with J gene TRBJ1-1; 8 bases map to TRBD1. This CDR3 is built from 13 residues. CDR1 is SQVTM and CDR2 is ANQGSEA in the germline V gene. With V trimmed by 7 bases and J by 6 bases, 10 bases remained unmatched. CDR3 bases: TGCAGCGCCTCGACAGGGGAGTACGCTGAAGCTTTCTTT. It is translated as CSASTGEYAEAFF.

The chain links TRBV3-1 (or the pseudogene TRBV3-2) to TRBJ1-5; D is unclear. The germline V and J ends were trimmed by 4 bases and 9 bases, with 10 bases remaining between them. CDR3 size: 12 residues. From germline, CDR1 is LGHDT and CDR2 YNNKEL (reference sequence). The CDR3 DNA is TGTGCCAGCAGCCTCACCCTGGCGCCCCAGCATTTT. It translates to CASSLTLAPQHF.

The genes are TRBV18 and TRBJ1-5; the D is unclear. Germline-derived CDR1 and CDR2 are KGHSH and LQKENI. There are 13 residues in the CDR3. V dropped 5 bases and J dropped 10 bases, with 15 bases sitting between them. The CDR3 reads CASSADSLSPQHF. In DNA, the CDR3 is TGTGCCAGCTCAGCTGACTCGCTCAGCCCCCAGCATTTT.

The J gene is TRBJ1-1, the V gene TRBV5-6; D gene uncertain. Trimming removed 4 bases from V and 2 bases from J, with 9 bases in between. CDR1 and CDR2 (germline): SGHDT, YYEEEE. The CDR3 contains 13 residues. CDR3: CASSLDYNTEAFF. The CDR3 DNA reads TGTGCCAGCAGCCTGGACTACAACACTGAAGCTTTCTTT.

The chain has TRBV28 and TRBJ1-1; 9 bases match TRBD1. The germline CDR1 and CDR2 sequences are MDHEN and SYDVKM. This CDR3 has 14 amino acids. V shed 3 bases, J shed 3 bases, and the junction held 2 bases outside the gene matches. This CDR3 reads CASSLTGGYTEAFF. In DNA form, the CDR3 reads TGTGCCAGCAGTTTGACAGGGGGGTACACTGAAGCTTTCTTT.

The sample holds one count of this clone. This chain connects TRBV13 to TRBJ1-6; TRBD1 might be the D (6 bases). Germline V gene sequence: CDR1 PRHDT, CDR2 FYEKMQ (reference sequence). The V end was cut by 4 bases, the J end by 0 bases, with 7 bases between. The CDR3 has 15 amino acids. The CDR3 spells CASSSQGSYNSPLHF. The CDR3 DNA follows: TGTGCCAGCAGCTCACAGGGCTCCTATAATTCACCCCTCCACTTT.

V is TRBV6-2 or TRBV6-3 and J is TRBJ2-7, with 11 bases fitting TRBD2. The J segment lost 1 base and the V segment lost 4 bases, leaving 6 bases of the junction unmatched. Looked up from germline, CDR1 is MNHEY and CDR2 is SVGEGT. The CDR3 covers 16 residues. The CDR3 loop is CASSSPGTSGSYEQYF. DNA of the CDR3: TGTGCCAGCAGTTCCCCCGGGACTAGCGGATCCTACGAGCAGTACTTC.

The CDR3 here is CASTRSGTSGAYEQYF. The CDR3 DNA follows: TGTGCCAGCACCAGGTCCGGGACTAGCGGGGCCTACGAGCAGTACTTC. J is TRBJ2-7 and V is TRBV28; 13 positions agree with TRBD2. From germline, CDR1 is MDHEN and CDR2 SYDVKM. V shed 7 bases, J shed 2 bases, and the junction held 8 bases outside the gene matches. This CDR3 comprises 16 residues.

The rearrangement joins TRBV3-1 (or the pseudogene TRBV3-2) to TRBJ2-7; 10 nucleotides align to TRBD1. This CDR3 spans 14 amino acids. Germline CDR1 and CDR2: LGHDT and YNNKEL (reference sequence). V gave up 5 bases and J gave up 5 bases; unmatched junction bases: 6. CDR3 region: CASSSRQGANEQYF. As DNA, the CDR3 is TGTGCCAGCAGCTCACGACAGGGGGCGAACGAGCAGTACTTC.

The chain employs TRBV2 and TRBJ2-5; unclear D gene. The germline V gene encodes CDR1 SNHLY and CDR2 FYNNEI. This CDR3 has 13 residues. Trimming took off 3 bases at V and 2 bases at J, with 7 bases between the two ends. The CDR3 reads CASSDVAQETQYF. The CDR3 DNA follows: TGTGCCAGCAGTGACGTAGCTCAAGAGACCCAGTACTTC. The entire variable domain, with the rest obtained from reference TRBV2 and TRBJ2-5, is as follows: EPEVTQTPSHQVTQMGQEVILRCVPISNHLYFYWYRQILGQKVEFLVSFYNNEISEKSEIFDDQFSVERPDGSNFTLKIRSTKLEDSAMYFCASSDVAQETQYFGPGTRLLVL.